Below are 28 T cell receptor beta chains sequenced from a single sample in a study of regulatory T cells in long-lasting Graves disease. Assembly of TCR beta libraries relied on iRepertoire HTBI primers together with Arm-PCR of CDR3 regions. TCRdb itself ran the multiplex PCR reads through MiXCR, one entry per CDR3 protein. The data contain hundreds of thousands of distinct CDR3 sequences, 15% to 18% of them singletons. Time point of the sample: newly diagnosed GD, antithyroid drugs for less than 3 months. PBMC-derived RNA was used for the TCR library. Sequenced material: peripheral blood mononuclear cells (PBMCs), taken at new diagnosis, from a patient treated with antithyroid drugs. The receptors were gathered from a female donor with Graves disease.

This sequence joins TRBV5-1 and TRBJ2-7, with TRBD2 identical over 14 bases. The germline V gene has CDR1 SGHRS and CDR2 YFSETQ. Trimming cost V 4 bases and J 6 bases; bases outside gene matches: 6. The length of the CDR3 is 15 residues. CDR3 bases: TGCGCCAGCAGCCCCGGGACTAGCGGGAGAGGCGAGCAGTACTTC. Its protein is CASSPGTSGRGEQYF.

Ten or more counts support this clonotype. The rearrangement joins TRBV5-1 to TRBJ1-4; D perhaps matches TRBD1 (6 bases). CDR3 length: 14 residues. Trimming left V 4 bases short and J 5 bases short, with 12 bases between. In germline, CDR1 is SGHRS, CDR2 YFSETQ. DNA of the CDR3: TGCGCCAGCAGCCCGACAGGCCTGAATGAAAAACTGTTTTTT. This gives the protein CASSPTGLNEKLFF.

J is TRBJ2-1 and V is TRBV19; no firm D call. The CDR3 consists of 12 residues. Germline V CDR1 and CDR2: LNHDA, SQIVND (reference sequence). V was shortened by 3 bases and J by 7 bases, with 7 bases between the two germline ends. CDR3 region: CASSMVGNEQFF. The CDR3 nucleotides read TGTGCCAGTAGTATGGTCGGGAATGAGCAGTTCTTC.

This clonotype came up a few times. The chain uses TRBV9 and TRBJ1-3, with D uncertain. The CDR3 has 16 residues. Between the trimmed V and J ends, which lost 0 bases and 0 bases, there was a span of 10 bases. The V gene's germline CDR1 is SGDLS and CDR2 YYNGEE. The CDR3 coding sequence is TGTGCCAGCAGCGTAGGTAGGTCCAACTCTGGAAACACCATATATTTT. Translation: CASSVGRSNSGNTIYF.

This chain links TRBV28 with TRBJ2-7; D is possibly TRBD1 (6 bases). V was shortened by 4 bases and J by 2 bases, with 15 bases between the two germline ends. In germline, CDR1 is MDHEN, CDR2 SYDVKM. The CDR3 covers 15 residues. This CDR3 is CASSYSGAGAYEQYF. The CDR3 DNA is TGTGCCAGCAGTTACTCCGGGGCAGGGGCCTACGAGCAGTACTTC.

This clonotype has ten or more counts. The chain uses TRBV27 and TRBJ2-1, with 8 bases aligning to TRBD2. Germline lookup yields CDR1 MNHEY and CDR2 SMNVEV (reference sequence). V lost 3 bases, J lost 3 bases, and 4 bases stayed unmatched. The CDR3 covers 15 residues. The CDR3 region has the DNA TGTGCCAGCAGTTTTTCGGGGGGGCTCTACAATGAGCAGTTCTTC. Translated: CASSFSGGLYNEQFF.

This clonotype was picked up many times. This chain joins TRBV12-3 or TRBV12-4 and TRBJ1-1; TRBD1 agrees at 8 bases. V gave up 4 bases and J gave up 3 bases; unmatched junction bases: 10. The CDR3 is 16 amino acids. This CDR3 reads CASSYDRGIIDTEAFF. The CDR3 region has the DNA TGTGCCAGCAGTTACGACAGGGGTATAATCGACACTGAAGCTTTCTTT.

In its sample, this clonotype was seen many times. The CDR3 region has the DNA TGTGCCTGGAGTGGGGGGGGGCAGGGGACCAATCAGCCCCAGCATTTT. Its protein product is CAWSGGGQGTNQPQHF. The chain joins TRBV30 to TRBJ1-5; a possible D gene is TRBD1 (6 bases). V lost 1 base and J 3 bases, leaving 16 bases between the germline ends. The CDR3 consists of 16 residues. Germline V CDR1 and CDR2: GTSNPN, SVGIG (reference sequence).

The rearrangement uses TRBV12-3 or TRBV12-4 and TRBJ1-1; a possible D gene is TRBD1 (5 bases). CDR3 length: 16 amino acids. With 0 bases removed from V and 1 base from J, the gap between germline ends came to 12 bases. CDR3 in amino acids: CASSLAAGPQNTEAFF. The CDR3 DNA sequence: TGTGCCAGCAGTTTAGCGGCAGGGCCCCAGAACACTGAAGCTTTCTTT.

In its sample, this clonotype was seen many times. The chain carries TRBV11-1 and TRBJ2-1; D not certain. Per germline, CDR1 SGHAT and CDR2 FQDESV (reference sequence). The V end was cut by 5 bases, the J end by 8 bases, with 10 bases between. The CDR3 has 12 residues. CDR3 sequence reads: CASSHYRDEQFF. In nucleotides, the CDR3 is TGTGCCAGCAGCCACTATAGGGATGAGCAGTTCTTC.

This clonotype occurred a few times. CDR3 bases: TGTGCCAGCAGTTTCGGGACAGGAAGCACAGATACGCAGTATTTT. Translating it yields CASSFGTGSTDTQYF. V and J are TRBV12-3 or TRBV12-4 and TRBJ2-3; 8 bases align to TRBD1. The length of the CDR3 is 15 residues. Losses at the gene ends were 3 bases for V and 0 bases for J; bases not matched to a gene: 2.

This clonotype has at least ten counts. This chain connects TRBV7-3 to TRBJ1-1; a weak D match, TRBD1 (6 bases). The germline CDR1 and CDR2 sequences are SGHTA and FQGTGA. The CDR3 consists of 13 residues. V was trimmed by 5 bases and J by 7 bases, leaving 14 bases between them. CDR3 loop: CASSPVGGLEAFF. CDR3 DNA sequence: TGTGCCAGCAGCCCAGTCGGGGGCCTTGAAGCTTTCTTT. The full variable domain, with the rest looked up from reference TRBV7-3 and TRBJ1-1, is GAGVSQTPSNKVTEKGKYVELRCDPISGHTALYWYRQSLGQGPEFLIYFQGTGAADDSGLPNDRFFAVRPEGSVSTLKIQRTERGDSAVYLCASSPVGGLEAFFGQGTRLTVV.

This clonotype was seen ten or more times. DNA for the CDR3: TGCGCCAGCAGCACCGGGACAGAGACCGGAAAACTGTTTTTT. Amino acids: CASSTGTETGKLFF. The chain employs TRBV5-1 and TRBJ1-4; 7 nucleotides agree with TRBD1. Germline trimming cut 4 bases from V and 10 bases from J; bases unmatched to any gene: 10. The CDR3 is 14 residues long. Germline V CDR1 and CDR2: SGHRS, YFSETQ.

This clonotype was found many times. The chain is built from TRBV3-1 and TRBJ2-7; TRBD1 is a possible D gene (5 bases). Trimming stripped 0 bases from V and 7 bases from J, with 13 bases between. The length of the CDR3 is 14 residues. Germline lookup yields CDR1 LGHDT and CDR2 YNNKEL (reference sequence). CDR3 sequence: CASSQDTGFVEQYF. The CDR3 nucleotides read TGTGCCAGCAGCCAAGACACAGGATTTGTTGAGCAGTACTTC.

In the case of this clonotype: A much larger clone differs from this one at a single base, so this may be a read error. The chain uses TRBV10-3 and TRBJ2-1, with 8 bases that match TRBD1. The trim removed 2 bases at V and 10 bases at J, leaving 10 bases unmatched. Germline-derived CDR1 and CDR2 are ENHRY and SYGVKD. This CDR3 region has 15 residues. Written as DNA, the CDR3 is TGTGCCATCAGTGAGGTGTCACAGGGGGTCTACGAGCAGTTCTTC. Amino acids: CAISEVSQGVYEQFF.

This rearrangement joins TRBV25-1 to TRBJ1-1; TRBD1 agrees at 8 bases. V shed 3 bases, J shed 5 bases, and the junction held 5 bases outside the gene matches. The CDR3 is 14 amino acids. Germline-derived CDR1 and CDR2 are MGHDK and SYGVNS. The CDR3 region has the DNA TGTGCCAGCAGTGAGAACAGGGGGGGAACTGAAGCTTTCTTT. Its protein product is CASSENRGGTEAFF.

This clonotype was counted ten times or more. This chain connects TRBV9 to TRBJ2-3; a weak D match, TRBD1 (6 bases). V dropped 0 bases and J dropped 5 bases, with 16 bases sitting between them. Germline loops: CDR1 SGDLS, CDR2 YYNGEE. This CDR3 contains 16 residues. Written as DNA, the CDR3 is TGTGCCAGCAGCGTAGAGCCCTACCAAGGGGGAGATACGCAGTATTTT. The encoded protein is CASSVEPYQGGDTQYF.

This clonotype was recorded at least ten times. The gene calls are TRBV27 and TRBJ2-1; 7 nucleotides line up with TRBD2. The junction had 5 bases not matched to a gene; V was cut back by 2 bases and J by 7 bases. The CDR3 runs 14 residues. Germline V gives CDR1 MNHEY, CDR2 SMNVEV (reference sequence). The CDR3 here is CASSLILALNEQFF. The CDR3 nucleotides are TGTGCCAGCAGTTTAATACTAGCGCTGAATGAGCAGTTCTTC.

This clonotype was seen at least ten times. This chain links TRBV7-2 with TRBJ2-2; D is perhaps TRBD1 or TRBD2 (5 bases each). The CDR3 sequence is 16 residues long. The V end lost 1 base, the J end lost 2 bases, and 11 bases lay between the germline ends. Germline CDR1 is SGHTA and CDR2 is FQGNSA. The CDR3 DNA follows: TGTGCCAGCAGCTTAGTTGGGGGTAGAAACACCGGGGAGCTGTTTTTT. Translated: CASSLVGGRNTGELFF.

The chain carries TRBV28 and TRBJ2-1; D is unresolved. V lost 6 bases and J 8 bases, leaving 14 bases between the germline ends. The V gene's germline CDR1 is MDHEN and CDR2 SYDVKM. This CDR3 comprises 13 residues. The DNA for the CDR3 is TGTGCCAGCAGGACCGGGCCGTCCGATGAGCAGTTCTTC. This codes for CASRTGPSDEQFF.

This clonotype has ten or more counts. J is TRBJ2-7 and V is TRBV29-1; tentative D call: TRBD1 (6 bases). The CDR3 totals 15 residues. Germline assignment: CDR1 SQVTM and CDR2 ANQGSEA. V lost 4 bases and J 5 bases, leaving 21 bases between the germline ends. The CDR3 region has the DNA TGCAGCGTTGTCTTGACCGCCAGGGGCAGCGACGAGCAGTACTTC. This codes for CSVVLTARGSDEQYF.

In this sample, this clonotype turned up many times. V and J are TRBV6-2 or TRBV6-3 and TRBJ2-1; tentative D call: TRBD1 (5 bases). V lost 5 bases, J lost 0 bases, and 20 bases lay in between. This CDR3 contains 18 residues. CDR1 and CDR2 (germline): MNHEY, SVGEGT. The CDR3 bases are TGTGCCAGCAGTCCAGAGGCTCAAGGGGATCCCTCCTACAATGAGCAGTTCTTC. Translation gives CASSPEAQGDPSYNEQFF.

The chain employs TRBV6-1 and TRBJ2-7; D may correspond to TRBD1 or TRBD2 (5 bases each). Trimming took 6 bases from V and 3 from J, leaving 21 bases between them. Germline CDR1 MNHNS, CDR2 SASEGT. CDR3 length equals 16 residues. DNA of the CDR3: TGTGCCAGCAGGGGGACCGGTGTGGCGGGCGGCTACGAGCAGTACTTC. Amino acids: CASRGTGVAGGYEQYF.

This chain connects TRBV9 to TRBJ2-2, with a possible D match to TRBD2 (5 bases). The germline CDR1 and CDR2 sequences are SGDLS and YYNGEE. The CDR3 is 14 residues long. With 3 bases removed from V and 6 bases from J, the gap between germline ends came to 12 bases. The CDR3: CASSGGRRAGELFF. The CDR3 DNA is TGTGCCAGCAGCGGAGGCCGGCGGGCCGGGGAGCTGTTTTTT.

This clonotype was seen many times. V usage is TRBV12-3 or TRBV12-4 and J usage is TRBJ1-6, with D perhaps matching TRBD1 (5 bases). The CDR3 has 15 amino acids. V was pared by 6 bases and J by 4 bases, with 13 bases between. The CDR3: CASRTSGQYNSPLHF. CDR3 DNA: TGTGCCAGCAGGACCTCGGGGCAGTATAATTCACCCCTCCACTTT.

This clonotype was recorded at least ten times. V gene TRBV18 combines with J gene TRBJ2-1; D may be TRBD1 (6 bases). Trimming stripped 1 base from V and 7 bases from J, with 11 bases between. Germline CDR1 is KGHSH and CDR2 is LQKENI. CDR3 length: 14 residues. The CDR3 sequence is CASSPQDRGNEQFF. Written as DNA, the CDR3 is TGTGCCAGCTCACCACAGGACAGAGGTAATGAGCAGTTCTTC.

This clonotype was seen many times. The chain is built from TRBV5-1 and TRBJ1-1, with D maybe TRBD1 (5 bases). Per germline, CDR1 SGHRS and CDR2 YFSETQ. Trimming removed 0 bases at V and 3 bases at J, with 15 bases between. This CDR3 comprises 16 residues. As DNA, the CDR3 is TGCGCCAGCAGCTTGGGGGGGAGGGGAAGCGACACTGAAGCTTTCTTT. Its protein product is CASSLGGRGSDTEAFF. The complete variable domain, with remaining parts taken from reference TRBV5-1 and TRBJ1-1, reads KAGVTQTPRYLIKTRGQQVTLSCSPISGHRSVSWYQQTPGQGLQFLFEYFSETQRNKGNFPGRFSGRQFSNSRSEMNVSTLELGDSALYLCASSLGGRGSDTEAFFGQGTRLTVV.

This clonotype came up a few times. This chain connects TRBV5-1 to TRBJ2-5, with no clear D. V was cut by 1 base and J by 3 bases, with 7 bases left in between. The CDR3 is 13 residues long. CDR1 and CDR2 from the germline V gene are SGHRS and YFSETQ. CDR3 sequence: CASSLIQEETQYF. The CDR3 DNA reads as TGCGCCAGCAGCTTGATTCAGGAAGAGACCCAGTACTTC.